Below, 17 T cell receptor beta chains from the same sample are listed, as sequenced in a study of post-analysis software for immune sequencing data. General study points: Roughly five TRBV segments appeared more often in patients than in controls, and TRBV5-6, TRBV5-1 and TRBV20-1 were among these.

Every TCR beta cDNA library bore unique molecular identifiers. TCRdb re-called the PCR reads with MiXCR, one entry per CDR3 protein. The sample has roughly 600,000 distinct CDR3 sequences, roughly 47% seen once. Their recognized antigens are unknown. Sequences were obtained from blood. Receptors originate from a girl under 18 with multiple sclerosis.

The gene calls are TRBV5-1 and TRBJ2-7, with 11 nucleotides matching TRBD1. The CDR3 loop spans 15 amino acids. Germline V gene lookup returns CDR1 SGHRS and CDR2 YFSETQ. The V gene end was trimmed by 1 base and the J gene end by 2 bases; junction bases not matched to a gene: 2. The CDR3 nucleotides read TGCGCCAGCAGCTTGCCGGGACAGGGGGCCTACGAGCAGTACTTC. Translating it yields CASSLPGQGAYEQYF.

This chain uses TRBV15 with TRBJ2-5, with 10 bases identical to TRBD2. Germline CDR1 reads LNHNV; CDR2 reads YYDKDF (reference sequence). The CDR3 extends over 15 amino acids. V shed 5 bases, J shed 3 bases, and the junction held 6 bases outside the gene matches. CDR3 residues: CATSRGLASEETQYF. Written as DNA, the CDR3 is TGTGCCACCAGCCGGGGACTAGCGTCAGAAGAGACCCAGTACTTC.

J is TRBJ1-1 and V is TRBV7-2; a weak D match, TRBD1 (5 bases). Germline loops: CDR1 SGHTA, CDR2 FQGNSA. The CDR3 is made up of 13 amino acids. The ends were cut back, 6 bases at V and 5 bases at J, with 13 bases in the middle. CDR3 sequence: CASSYKRGTEAFF. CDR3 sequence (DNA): TGTGCCAGCAGTTATAAAAGGGGTACTGAAGCTTTCTTT.

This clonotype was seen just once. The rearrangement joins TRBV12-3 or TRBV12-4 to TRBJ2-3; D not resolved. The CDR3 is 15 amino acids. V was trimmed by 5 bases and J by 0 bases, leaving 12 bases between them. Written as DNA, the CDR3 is TGTGCCAGCAGTACCGCGTACAAGAGCACAGATACGCAGTATTTT. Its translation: CASSTAYKSTDTQYF.

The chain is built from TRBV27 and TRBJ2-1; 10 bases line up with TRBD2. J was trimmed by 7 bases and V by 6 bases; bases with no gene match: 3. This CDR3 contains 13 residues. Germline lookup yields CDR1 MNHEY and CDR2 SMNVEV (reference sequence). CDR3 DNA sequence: TGTGCCAGCAGAGCGGGAGGGTGGAATGAGCAGTTCTTC. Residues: CASRAGGWNEQFF.

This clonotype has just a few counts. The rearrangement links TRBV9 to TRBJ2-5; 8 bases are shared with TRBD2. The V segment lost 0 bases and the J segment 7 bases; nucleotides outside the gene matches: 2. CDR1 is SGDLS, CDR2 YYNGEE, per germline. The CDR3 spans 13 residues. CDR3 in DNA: TGTGCCAGCAGCGTAGTGGCGGGGGGGACCCAGTACTTC. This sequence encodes CASSVVAGGTQYF.

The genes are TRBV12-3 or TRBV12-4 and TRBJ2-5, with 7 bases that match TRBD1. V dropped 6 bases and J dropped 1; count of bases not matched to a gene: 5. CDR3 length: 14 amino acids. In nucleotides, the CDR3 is TGTGCCAGCAGATCTACAGGGGTCCAAGAGACCCAGTACTTC. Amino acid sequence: CASRSTGVQETQYF.

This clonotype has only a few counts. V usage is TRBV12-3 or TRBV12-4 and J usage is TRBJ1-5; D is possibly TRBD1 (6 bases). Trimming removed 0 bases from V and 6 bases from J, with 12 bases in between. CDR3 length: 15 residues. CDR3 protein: CASSLAGHIAQPQHF. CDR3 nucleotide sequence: TGTGCCAGCAGTTTAGCGGGACATATTGCTCAGCCCCAGCATTTT.

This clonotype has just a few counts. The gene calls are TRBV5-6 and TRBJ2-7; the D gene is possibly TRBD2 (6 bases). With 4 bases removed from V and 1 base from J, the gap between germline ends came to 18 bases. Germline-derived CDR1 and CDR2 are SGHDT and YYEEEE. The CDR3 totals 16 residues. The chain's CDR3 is CASSGEAARVSYEQYF. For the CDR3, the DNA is TGTGCCAGCAGCGGGGAGGCAGCGCGGGTTTCCTACGAGCAGTACTTC.

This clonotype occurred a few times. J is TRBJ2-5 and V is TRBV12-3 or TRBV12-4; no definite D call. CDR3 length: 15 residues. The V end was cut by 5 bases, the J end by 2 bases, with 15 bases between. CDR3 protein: CASSPERLRQETQYF. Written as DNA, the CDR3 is TGTGCCAGCAGTCCGGAGAGGTTAAGGCAAGAGACCCAGTACTTC.

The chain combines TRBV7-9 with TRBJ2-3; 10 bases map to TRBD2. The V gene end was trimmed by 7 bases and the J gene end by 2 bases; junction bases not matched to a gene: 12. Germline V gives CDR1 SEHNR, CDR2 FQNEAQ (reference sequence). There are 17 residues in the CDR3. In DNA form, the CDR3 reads TGTGCCAGCACAATGGTCTCCGGGACTAGCGTCACAGATACGCAGTATTTT. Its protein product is CASTMVSGTSVTDTQYF.

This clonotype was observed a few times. CDR3 bases: TGTGCCAGCAGCTTAGGGACTAGCGGGCATGAGCAGTTCTTC. Protein: CASSLGTSGHEQFF. The chain carries TRBV7-8 and TRBJ2-1; 11 bases are shared with TRBD2. The CDR3 is 14 residues long. CDR1 is SGHVS and CDR2 is FQNEAQ in the germline V gene. V shed 1 base, J shed 8 bases, and the junction held 1 base outside the gene matches.

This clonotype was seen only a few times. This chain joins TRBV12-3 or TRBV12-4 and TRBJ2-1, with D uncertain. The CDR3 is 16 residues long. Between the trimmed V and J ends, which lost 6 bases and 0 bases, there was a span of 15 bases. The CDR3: CASSPTRLSSYNEQFF. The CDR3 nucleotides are TGTGCCAGCAGCCCGACCAGGCTGAGCTCCTACAATGAGCAGTTCTTC.

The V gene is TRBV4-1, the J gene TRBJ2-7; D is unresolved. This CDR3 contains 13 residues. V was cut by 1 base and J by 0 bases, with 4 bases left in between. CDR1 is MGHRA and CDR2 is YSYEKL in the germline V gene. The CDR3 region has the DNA TGCGCCAGCAGCCAAGTGGGCTCCTACGAGCAGTACTTC. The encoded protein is CASSQVGSYEQYF.

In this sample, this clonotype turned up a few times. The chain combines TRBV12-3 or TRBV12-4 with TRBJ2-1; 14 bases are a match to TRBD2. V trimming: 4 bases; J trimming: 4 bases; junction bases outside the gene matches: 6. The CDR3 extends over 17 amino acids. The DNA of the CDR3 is TGTGCCAGCAGTTCCTGGACTAGCGGGGGGATGTACAATGAGCAGTTCTTC. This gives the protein CASSSWTSGGMYNEQFF.

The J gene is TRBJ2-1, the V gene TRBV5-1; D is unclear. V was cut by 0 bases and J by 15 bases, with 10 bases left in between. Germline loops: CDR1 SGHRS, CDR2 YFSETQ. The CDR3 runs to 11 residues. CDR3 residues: CASSLDKERFF. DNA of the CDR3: TGCGCCAGCAGCTTGGATAAGGAAAGGTTCTTC.

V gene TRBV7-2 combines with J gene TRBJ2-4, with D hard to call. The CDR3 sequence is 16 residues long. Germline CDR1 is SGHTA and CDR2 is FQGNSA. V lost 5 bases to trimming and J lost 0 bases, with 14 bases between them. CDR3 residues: CASSLSSGLAKNIQYF. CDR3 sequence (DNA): TGTGCCAGCAGCCTTAGTTCTGGGCTAGCCAAAAACATTCAGTACTTC.